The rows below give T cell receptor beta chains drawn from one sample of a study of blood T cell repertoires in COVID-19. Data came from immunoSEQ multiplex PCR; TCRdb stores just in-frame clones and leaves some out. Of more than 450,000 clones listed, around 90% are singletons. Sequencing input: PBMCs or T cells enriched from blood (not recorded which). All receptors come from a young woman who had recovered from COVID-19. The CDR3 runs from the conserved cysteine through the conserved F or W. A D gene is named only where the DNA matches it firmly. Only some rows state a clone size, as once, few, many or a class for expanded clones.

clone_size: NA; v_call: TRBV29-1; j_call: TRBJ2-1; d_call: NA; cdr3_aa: CSVEQGYNEQFF; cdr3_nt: TGCAGCGTCGAACAGGGCTACAATGAGCAGTTCTTC
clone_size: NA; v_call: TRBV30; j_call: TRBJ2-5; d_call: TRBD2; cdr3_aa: CAWTSGGALETQYF; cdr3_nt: TGTGCCTGGACTAGCGGGGGGGCCTTAGAGACCCAGTACTTC
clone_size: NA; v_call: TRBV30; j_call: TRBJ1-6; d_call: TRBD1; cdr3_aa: CAWSGQGLVGSPLHF; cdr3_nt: TGTGCCTGGAGCGGACAGGGGTTGGTCGGTTCACCCCTCCACTTT
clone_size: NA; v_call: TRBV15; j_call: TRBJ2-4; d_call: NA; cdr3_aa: CATSRGPGVENIQYF; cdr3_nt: TGTGCCACCAGCAGAGGCCCGGGTGTGGAGAACATTCAGTACTTC
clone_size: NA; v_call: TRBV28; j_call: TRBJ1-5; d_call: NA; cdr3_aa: CASSFRGQHQPQHF; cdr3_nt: TGTGCCAGCAGTTTTCGTGGACAGCATCAGCCCCAGCATTTT
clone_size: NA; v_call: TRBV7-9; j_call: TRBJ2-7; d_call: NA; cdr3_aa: CASSAQGSSYEQYF; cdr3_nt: TGTGCCAGCAGCGCGCAGGGTTCCTCCTACGAGCAGTACTTC
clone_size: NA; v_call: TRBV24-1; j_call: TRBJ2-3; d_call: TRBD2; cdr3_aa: CATRLAGGQDTQYF; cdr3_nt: TGTGCCACCAGACTAGCGGGGGGACAAGATACGCAGTATTTT
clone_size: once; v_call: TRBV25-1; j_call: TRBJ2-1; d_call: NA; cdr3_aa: CASSEYRGEQFF; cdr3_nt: TGTGCCAGCAGTGAGTATAGAGGGGAGCAGTTCTTC
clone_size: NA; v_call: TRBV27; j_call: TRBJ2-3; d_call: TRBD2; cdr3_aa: CASSLSGTSPTDTQYF; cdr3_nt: TGTGCCAGCAGTTTATCCGGGACTAGCCCGACAGATACGCAGTATTTT
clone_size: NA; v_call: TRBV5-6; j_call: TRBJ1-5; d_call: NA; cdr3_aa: CASSFRDINQPQHF; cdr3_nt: TGTGCCAGCAGCTTCCGGGACATTAATCAGCCCCAGCATTTT
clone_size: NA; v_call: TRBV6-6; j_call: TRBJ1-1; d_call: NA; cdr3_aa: CASSYSGGAGNTEAFF; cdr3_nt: TGTGCCAGCAGTTACTCGGGGGGGGCTGGGAACACTGAAGCTTTCTTT
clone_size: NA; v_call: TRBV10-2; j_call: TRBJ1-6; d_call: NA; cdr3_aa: CASSEDPGLGSPLHF; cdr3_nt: TGCGCCAGCAGTGAGGACCCAGGGTTGGGTTCACCCCTCCACTTT
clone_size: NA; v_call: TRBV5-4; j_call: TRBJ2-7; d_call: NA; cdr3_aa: CASSSQSMERQYF; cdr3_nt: TGTGCCAGCAGCTCTCAAAGCATGGAGCGGCAGTACTTC
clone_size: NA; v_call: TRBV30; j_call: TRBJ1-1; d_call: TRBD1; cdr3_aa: CAWHRGPNTEAFF; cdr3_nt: TGTGCCTGGCACAGGGGGCCGAACACTGAAGCTTTCTTT
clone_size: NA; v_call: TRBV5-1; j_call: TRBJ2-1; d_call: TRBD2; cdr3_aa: CASSPRLAGAGEQFF; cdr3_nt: TGCGCCAGCAGCCCAAGACTAGCGGGGGCCGGCGAGCAGTTCTTC
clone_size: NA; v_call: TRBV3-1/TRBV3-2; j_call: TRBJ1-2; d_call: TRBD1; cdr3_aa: CASSQQTGWYGYTF; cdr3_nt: TGTGCCAGCAGCCAACAGACAGGGTGGTATGGCTACACCTTC
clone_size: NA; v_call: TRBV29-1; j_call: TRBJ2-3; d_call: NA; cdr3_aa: CSAQGTTTDTQYF; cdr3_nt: TGCAGCGCTCAGGGGACCACTACAGATACGCAGTATTTT
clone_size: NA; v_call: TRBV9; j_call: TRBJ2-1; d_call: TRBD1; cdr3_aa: CASSARTGILSSSYNEQFF; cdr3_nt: TGTGCCAGCAGCGCCCGGACAGGGATATTATCGAGCTCCTACAATGAGCAGTTCTTC
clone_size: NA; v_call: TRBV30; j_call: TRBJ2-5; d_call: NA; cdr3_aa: CAWGRGQTQYF; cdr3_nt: TGTGCCTGGGGACGCGGGCAGACCCAGTACTTC
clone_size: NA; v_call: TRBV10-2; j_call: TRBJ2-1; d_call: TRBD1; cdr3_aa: CASGWDSYNEQFF; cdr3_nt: TGCGCCAGCGGTTGGGACAGCTACAATGAGCAGTTCTTC
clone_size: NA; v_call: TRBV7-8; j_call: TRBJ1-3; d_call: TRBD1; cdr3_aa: CASTFQSDRAGNTIYF; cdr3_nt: TGTGCCAGCACCTTCCAATCGGACAGGGCTGGAAACACCATATATTTT
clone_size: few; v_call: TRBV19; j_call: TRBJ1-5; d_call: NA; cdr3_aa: CASSYGRDSNQPQHF; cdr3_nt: TGTGCCAGTAGTTACGGACGGGATAGCAATCAGCCCCAGCATTTT
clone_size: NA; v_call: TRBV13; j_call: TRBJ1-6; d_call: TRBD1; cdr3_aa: CASSSDRGLNSPLHF; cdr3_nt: TGTGCCAGCAGCTCAGACAGGGGGTTGAATTCACCCCTCCACTTT
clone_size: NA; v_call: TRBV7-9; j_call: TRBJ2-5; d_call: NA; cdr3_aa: CASSLISGTRETQYF; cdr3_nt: TGTGCCAGCAGCTTAATCTCAGGAACCCGCGAGACCCAGTACTTC